The 9 T cell receptor beta chains below were found in one sample sequenced in a study of T-cell reconstitution after alpha-beta-depleted transplantation in children (dated by TCRdb to about 2016). To prepare the library, PCR was applied. The sequencer listed for this sample is Illumina HiSeq 2500. TCR libraries were prepared with molecular barcoding, using unique molecular identifiers to normalize TCRbeta repertoire quantification. The public reads were reanalyzed by TCRdb: fastp trimming at Q25, MiXCR alignment, in-frame beta chains only. Rows with a matching CDR3 protein are joined into one entry that keeps the most common DNA and genes. The sample table holds a few hundred thousand distinct CDR3 sequences, of which 10% were seen once. The biggest ten clones account for roughly 7% of the sample. What the treatment or condition label conveys for this sample: allogeneic hematopoietic cell transplantation with graft depleted of TCRalphabeta T cells and CD19 B cells.

This sample comprised PBMCs, obtained before TCRalphabeta/CD19-depleted stem cell transplant. Every receptor here comes from a boy less than two years old with acute myeloid leukemia, due to receive a stem cell transplant.

In its sample, this clonotype was seen many times. The gene calls are TRBV6-5 and TRBJ1-3, with D maybe TRBD1 (6 bases). In germline, CDR1 is MNHEY, CDR2 SVGAGI. V lost 4 bases and J lost 0, with 10 bases in between. The CDR3 extends over 15 amino acids. The DNA for the CDR3 is TGTGCCAGCAGTTCCACAGGGCGCTCTGGAAACACCATATATTTT. This sequence encodes CASSSTGRSGNTIYF.

This clonotype has a count of ten or more. The rearrangement links TRBV6-5 to TRBJ1-6; D possibly corresponds to TRBD1 (5 bases). Germline values: CDR1 MNHEY, CDR2 SVGAGI. The CDR3 has 14 amino acids. V was clipped by 2 bases and J by 6 bases, with 8 bases between them. CDR3 residues: CASSYTGRNSPLHF. The DNA of the CDR3 is TGTGCCAGCAGTTACACAGGCCGTAATTCACCCCTCCACTTT.

This clonotype was seen many times. This rearrangement joins TRBV7-9 to TRBJ2-3; 9 bases align to TRBD1. Trimming removed 5 bases from V and 1 base from J; junction bases left unmatched: 10. Per the germline V gene, CDR1 is SEHNR and CDR2 is FQNEAQ (reference sequence). This CDR3 is 17 amino acids long. CDR3 sequence reads: CASSPSGTGPRTDTQYF. CDR3 coding DNA: TGTGCCAGCAGCCCGAGTGGGACAGGGCCCCGCACAGATACGCAGTATTTT.

The chain carries TRBV24-1 and TRBJ2-6, with D unclear. Germline V gives CDR1 KGHDR, CDR2 SFDVKD. This CDR3 has 14 residues. The V gene lost 5 bases and the J gene lost 0 bases, with 4 bases spanning the gap. The CDR3 nucleotides are TGTGCCACCAGTGGCCTCTCTGGGGCCAACGTCCTGACTTTC. Encoded protein: CATSGLSGANVLTF.

This clonotype was seen many times. The rearrangement links TRBV10-3 to TRBJ2-3; D may be TRBD2 (5 bases). This CDR3 contains 14 residues. The germline V gene encodes CDR1 ENHRY and CDR2 SYGVKD. Trimming removed 6 bases at V and 4 bases at J, with 14 bases between. The CDR3: CAISGNERADTQYF. DNA for the CDR3: TGTGCCATCAGCGGGAACGAAAGGGCAGATACGCAGTATTTT.

This clonotype was picked up many times. The rearrangement joins TRBV20-1 to TRBJ2-3; 9 bases are shared with TRBD2. The J segment lost 3 bases and the V segment lost 5 bases, leaving 9 bases of the junction unmatched. The CDR3 is 15 residues long. The V gene's germline CDR1 is DFQATT and CDR2 SNEGSKA (reference sequence). The CDR3 coding sequence is TGCAGTGCTCCCGGGACTAGCAAGGGGACAGATACGCAGTATTTT. Protein product: CSAPGTSKGTDTQYF.

This clonotype was found a few times. This chain uses TRBV12-5 with TRBJ2-4; D perhaps matches TRBD2 (6 bases). The CDR3 is 15 residues long. V gave up 7 bases and J gave up 4 bases, with 17 bases separating them. Germline V gene data show CDR1 as LGHNT and CDR2 as FRNRAP. The CDR3 DNA reads as TGTGCTAGTGCCTTCATCGGGGGAGGAAAAAACATTCAGTACTTC. Its protein is CASAFIGGGKNIQYF. The whole variable domain, filled in from reference TRBV12-5 and TRBJ2-4, reads DARVTQTPRHKVTEMGQEVTMRCQPILGHNTVFWYRQTMMQGLELLAYFRNRAPLDDSGMPKDRFSAEMPDATLATLKIQPSEPRDSAVYFCASAFIGGGKNIQYFGAGTRLSVL.

The V call is TRBV11-1, the J call TRBJ2-1; D perhaps matches TRBD2 (6 bases). Per germline, CDR1 SGHAT and CDR2 FQDESV (reference sequence). Trimming cost V 2 bases and J 5 bases, with 22 bases left between them. This CDR3 comprises 18 residues. The CDR3 loop is CASSLSRTGGAKNNEQFF. The CDR3 coding sequence is TGTGCCAGCAGCTTATCCCGCACAGGAGGGGCAAAAAACAATGAGCAGTTCTTC.

Ten or more counts support this clonotype. The J gene is TRBJ2-1, the V gene TRBV25-1; D not resolved. The V gene lost 6 bases and the J gene lost 0 bases, with 6 bases spanning the gap. The CDR3 totals 13 residues. Looked up from germline, CDR1 is MGHDK and CDR2 is SYGVNS. CDR3 DNA: TGTGCCAGCAGGGGGTTCTCCTACAATGAGCAGTTCTTC. Protein sequence: CASRGFSYNEQFF.